This TCR beta chain was captured by sequencing in a study of T-cell reconstitution after alpha-beta-depleted transplantation in children. The study's findings and limits: Expanded graft clones numbering several hundred reportedly gave rise to alpha-beta T cells about two months after transplant. Surviving recipient T cells and intrathymic progenitors accounted for some patients' high TCRbeta diversity at day 60. T-cell numbers and diversity one year post-transplant derived largely from freshly generated T cells.

A few counts support this clonotype. Its antigen is currently unknown. Molecular barcoding with unique molecular identifiers was used for the TCRbeta library. TCRdb ran MiXCR on the PCR reads and lists one entry per CDR3 protein. This sample has fewer than 1 million distinct CDR3 sequences, with approximately 15% found just once. This sequence was found in a male patient between 10 and 17 years old who had a stem cell transplant for acute lymphoblastic leukemia, so the T cells may come from the graft donor. The source was PBMCs, mostly from graft donor cells, collected 360 days after TCRalphabeta/CD19-depleted stem cell transplant.

CDR3 amino acids: CASSYDPGQGFPTHYYEQYF. In DNA, the CDR3 is TGTGCCAGCAGTTACGATCCGGGACAGGGGTTCCCTACTCATTATTACGAGCAGTACTTC. The V and J genes are TRBV6-2 or TRBV6-3 and TRBJ2-7; 10 nucleotides agree with TRBD1. V was clipped by 2 bases and J by 4 bases; unmatched bases: 20. Germline loops: CDR1 MNHEY, CDR2 SVGEGT. The CDR3 has 20 residues.